This TCR beta chain derives from a study of OX40 agonist ivuxolimab in advanced cancers. About this clone itself: Its antigen is currently unknown.

The method was immunoSEQ multiplex PCR; TCRdb's version includes in-frame clones alone and lacks a portion of them. This sample has some 48,000 clones, with 75% to 85% found just once. General study points: The study did not work out the antigen specificity of the expanded peripheral T cells.

This TCR derives from an adult with an advanced solid tumor such as melanoma, head and neck, liver or kidney cancer. The sample consisted of CD4+ or CD8+ T cells sorted from blood, taken in a trial of the OX40 agonist ivuxolimab.

For the CDR3, the DNA is TGTGCCTGGAGTGAGTTAACCAGGGGGCTTGAGACCCAGTACTTC. It specifies CAWSELTRGLETQYF. The gene calls are TRBV30 and TRBJ2-5, with 8 bases fitting TRBD1. The trim removed 1 base at V and 5 bases at J, leaving 9 bases unmatched. CDR3 length: 15 amino acids. Germline assignment: CDR1 GTSNPN and CDR2 SVGIG (reference sequence).